These 30 T cell receptor beta chains were sequenced from one sample in a study of CD8 T cells in Susac syndrome. An amount of RNA that ranged from about 0.45 to 1 ug was reverse transcribed with random hexamers. TCRdb processed the immunoSEQ multiplex PCR reads anew with MiXCR; each CDR3 protein has one entry. This table holds approximately 190,000 distinct CDR3 sequences, about 95% found once. Sequencing input: CD8+ T cells from PBMCs. The receptors come from a human donor with Susac syndrome.

This clonotype showed up just once. The V gene is TRBV4-1, the J gene TRBJ2-1; D not resolved. This CDR3 contains 12 residues. Looked up from germline, CDR1 is MGHRA and CDR2 is YSYEKL. Trimming pared 2 bases from V and 5 bases from J, leaving 4 bases between. DNA of the CDR3: TGCGCCAGCAGCCAACTCAACAATGAGCAGTTCTTC. This gives the protein CASSQLNNEQFF.

The V gene is TRBV20-1, the J gene TRBJ2-4; D is unclear. The germline V and J ends were trimmed by 6 bases and 6 bases, with 12 bases remaining between them. The CDR3 totals 12 residues. From germline, CDR1 is DFQATT and CDR2 SNEGSKA (reference sequence). As DNA, the CDR3 is TGCAGTGCCCATTCGGGCAGAAACATTCAGTACTTC. Translated, it gives CSAHSGRNIQYF.

J is TRBJ2-3 and V is TRBV7-2, with D maybe TRBD2 (6 bases). V shed 5 bases and J shed 8 bases, with 20 bases lying between them. The CDR3 totals 15 residues. The germline V gene encodes CDR1 SGHTA and CDR2 FQGNSA. CDR3 residues: CASSPGWTIKSTQYF. As DNA, the CDR3 is TGTGCCAGCAGCCCCGGTTGGACTATAAAGAGTACGCAGTATTTT.

The chain recombines TRBV11-2 with TRBJ2-1, with 10 bases that match TRBD2. The CDR3 is 15 amino acids. Germline lookup yields CDR1 SGHAT and CDR2 FQNNGV. The V gene end was trimmed by 3 bases and the J gene end by 9 bases; junction bases not matched to a gene: 8. The DNA for the CDR3 is TGTGCCAGCAGCTTTGAGCGGGAGGGCCCGGGTGAGCAGTTCTTC. Translation gives CASSFEREGPGEQFF.

This rearrangement joins TRBV6-1 to TRBJ2-3; D remains unclear. The germline V gene has CDR1 MNHNS and CDR2 SASEGT. Trimming left V 6 bases short and J 0 bases short, with 19 bases between. This CDR3 region has 17 residues. CDR3 protein: CASRPVPSFPSTDTQYF. DNA of the CDR3: TGTGCCAGCAGGCCCGTACCTTCATTTCCGAGCACAGATACGCAGTATTTT.

This clonotype was counted only a few times. The V and J genes are TRBV19 and TRBJ2-2; D may be TRBD1 (5 bases). This CDR3 contains 12 residues. Germline V gives CDR1 LNHDA, CDR2 SQIVND (reference sequence). V was shortened by 6 bases and J by 4 bases, with 6 bases between the two germline ends. CDR3 in DNA: TGTGCCAGTAGAGGGGTCACCGGGGAGCTGTTTTTT. Translating gives CASRGVTGELFF. The variable domain in full, with the rest retrieved from reference TRBV19 and TRBJ2-2, is DGGITQSPKYLFRKEGQNVTLSCEQNLNHDAMYWYRQDPGQGLRLIYYSQIVNDFQKGDIAEGYSVSREKKESFPLTVTSAQKNPTAFYLCASRGVTGELFFGEGSRLTVL.

The V and J genes are TRBV5-4 and TRBJ2-5, with 11 positions matching TRBD2. Germline V CDR1 and CDR2: SGHNT, YYREEE (reference sequence). This CDR3 has 14 amino acids. V lost 4 bases to trimming and J lost 5 bases; unmatched junction nucleotides: 4. The CDR3 nucleotides are TGTGCCAGCAGCATCGGGACTAGCGGTGAGACCCAGTACTTC. Encoded protein: CASSIGTSGETQYF.

The chain recombines TRBV24-1 with TRBJ2-5; D not resolved. The CDR3 has 13 amino acids. Per the germline V gene, CDR1 is KGHDR and CDR2 is SFDVKD. V was shortened by 6 bases and J by 2 bases, with 9 bases between the two germline ends. The CDR3 nucleotides read TGTGCCACCAGTACGGCCCTACAAGAGACCCAGTACTTC. The encoded protein is CATSTALQETQYF.

The chain recombines TRBV3-1 with TRBJ1-1; tentatively, D is TRBD1 (5 bases). Germline loops: CDR1 LGHDT, CDR2 YNNKEL (reference sequence). The V end lost 4 bases, the J end lost 1 base, and 10 bases lay between the germline ends. This CDR3 has 14 residues. In nucleotides, the CDR3 is TGTGCCAGCAGCCTACAGGACCAGAACACTGAAGCTTTCTTT. Translated, it gives CASSLQDQNTEAFF.

The chain carries TRBV7-2 and TRBJ2-1, with 11 nucleotides matching TRBD2. Germline-derived CDR1 and CDR2 are SGHTA and FQGNSA. The CDR3 runs to 17 residues. The J segment lost 5 bases and the V segment lost 5 bases, leaving 11 bases of the junction unmatched. CDR3 sequence reads: CASSDNLAGGPNNEQFF. The CDR3 DNA follows: TGTGCCAGCAGCGACAATTTAGCGGGAGGGCCAAACAATGAGCAGTTCTTC.

The V call is TRBV6-5, the J call TRBJ2-7, with no clear D. There are 16 residues in the CDR3. V was cut by 0 bases and J by 4 bases, with 16 bases left in between. Germline values: CDR1 MNHEY, CDR2 SVGAGI. The CDR3 loop reads CASSYSGRAPNYEQYF. The CDR3, as DNA: TGTGCCAGCAGTTACTCTGGACGGGCCCCAAATTACGAGCAGTACTTC.

The chain joins TRBV9 to TRBJ2-5; 13 bases fit TRBD2. The CDR3 length is 15 residues. From germline, CDR1 is SGDLS and CDR2 YYNGEE. Losses at the gene ends were 2 bases for V and 5 bases for J; bases not matched to a gene: 3. The CDR3 DNA follows: TGTGCCAGCAGCGTTGGACTAGCGGGGGCCGAGACCCAGTACTTC. Translation gives CASSVGLAGAETQYF.

The chain joins TRBV5-6 to TRBJ2-5; 9 bases are a match to TRBD1. With V trimmed by 0 bases and J by 5 bases, 5 bases remained unmatched. The CDR3 contains 15 residues. Germline V gene sequence: CDR1 SGHDT, CDR2 YYEEEE. The CDR3 nucleotides read TGTGCCAGCAGCTTGGAGGGACAGGGTGAGGAGACCCAGTACTTC. Its translation: CASSLEGQGEETQYF.

V and J are TRBV20-1 and TRBJ2-5, with D unresolved. The CDR3 is 12 amino acids. Germline assignment: CDR1 DFQATT and CDR2 SNEGSKA (reference sequence). The germline V and J ends were trimmed by 5 bases and 1 base, with 8 bases remaining between them. The DNA for the CDR3 is TGCAGTGCTGGAACCTTCCAAGAGACCCAGTACTTC. This gives the protein CSAGTFQETQYF.

In DNA, the CDR3 is TGTGCCAGCGACTCAGAGGGGCGAAGAGCTGAAGCTTTCTTT. It encodes CASDSEGRRAEAFF. The chain employs TRBV2 and TRBJ1-1; tentative D call: TRBD1 (5 bases). This CDR3 is built from 14 residues. Trimming pared 8 bases from V and 6 bases from J, leaving 19 bases between. Germline values: CDR1 SNHLY, CDR2 FYNNEI.

The V and J genes are TRBV12-3 or TRBV12-4 and TRBJ2-5, with 14 bases matching TRBD2. V gave up 6 bases and J gave up 2 bases; unmatched junction bases: 11. The CDR3 covers 18 residues. The CDR3 here is CASRPGLAGAGEQETQYF. The CDR3 DNA reads as TGTGCCAGCAGACCGGGACTAGCGGGAGCAGGAGAGCAAGAGACCCAGTACTTC.

V gene TRBV4-1 combines with J gene TRBJ2-5; D is tentatively TRBD1 or TRBD2 (5 bases each). Germline V gene lookup returns CDR1 MGHRA and CDR2 YSYEKL. V was pared by 1 base and J by 5 bases, with 14 bases between. The CDR3 loop spans 15 amino acids. CDR3 protein: CASSQGQGVVETQYF. CDR3 bases: TGCGCCAGCAGCCAAGGGCAGGGAGTAGTCGAGACCCAGTACTTC.

This CDR3 reads CASSMDDYNEQFF. The CDR3 DNA is TGTGCCAGTAGTATGGACGATTACAATGAGCAGTTCTTC. This rearrangement joins TRBV19 to TRBJ2-1; D unresolved. The V gene's germline CDR1 is LNHDA and CDR2 SQIVND (reference sequence). This CDR3 is built from 13 residues. V gave up 3 bases and J gave up 4 bases, with 7 bases separating them.

The chain links TRBV27 to TRBJ2-7; D not resolved. V lost 0 bases, J lost 7 bases, and 7 bases lay in between. CDR1 is MNHEY, CDR2 SMNVEV, per germline (reference sequence). The CDR3 sequence is 12 residues long. The CDR3 DNA follows: TGTGCCAGCAGTTTATCCGGTGGGGAGCAGTACTTC. Translation: CASSLSGGEQYF.

The V call is TRBV5-4, the J call TRBJ2-7; no firm D call. V shed 4 bases and J shed 7 bases, with 12 bases lying between them. Germline V lookup: CDR1 SGHNT, CDR2 YYREEE (reference sequence). The CDR3 has 12 amino acids. The CDR3 loop reads CASSRGPREQYF. Written as DNA, the CDR3 is TGTGCCAGCAGCCGCGGCCCCCGGGAGCAGTACTTC.

This chain connects TRBV30 to TRBJ2-1; 7 bases line up with TRBD2. Trimming cost V 3 bases and J 6 bases; bases outside gene matches: 5. Germline V CDR1 and CDR2: GTSNPN, SVGIG (reference sequence). The CDR3 totals 13 residues. The CDR3 here is CAWSTTSRNEQFF. The CDR3 region has the DNA TGTGCCTGGAGCACGACTAGCCGCAATGAGCAGTTCTTC.

V usage is TRBV9 and J usage is TRBJ2-1; TRBD1 agrees at 7 bases. Unmatched junction bases numbered 4, after V lost 0 bases and J lost 4 bases. The CDR3 has 15 residues. Germline CDR1 is SGDLS and CDR2 is YYNGEE. The CDR3 is CASSVDGTAYNEQFF. The CDR3, as DNA: TGTGCCAGCAGCGTAGATGGGACAGCTTACAATGAGCAGTTCTTC.

The gene calls are TRBV7-9 and TRBJ1-5, with TRBD1 identical over 7 bases. J was trimmed by 3 bases and V by 2 bases; bases with no gene match: 1. The CDR3 is 14 amino acids. Germline V gene data show CDR1 as SEHNR and CDR2 as FQNEAQ (reference sequence). The CDR3 DNA reads TGTGCCAGCAGCTTAACAGGGGACAATCAGCCCCAGCATTTT. Translated: CASSLTGDNQPQHF.

The chain couples TRBV7-6 to TRBJ2-3, with D maybe TRBD1 (5 bases). Germline V gene lookup returns CDR1 SGHVS and CDR2 FNYEAQ. Trimming removed 5 bases at V and 2 bases at J, with 11 bases between. CDR3 length equals 14 residues. The CDR3 is CASSPQTATDTQYF. The CDR3 DNA is TGTGCCAGCAGCCCGCAGACAGCCACAGATACGCAGTATTTT.

The chain has TRBV27 and TRBJ1-2; weak D call: TRBD1 (5 bases). Germline values: CDR1 MNHEY, CDR2 SMNVEV (reference sequence). The V end lost 5 bases, the J end lost 4 bases, and 11 bases lay between the germline ends. The CDR3 consists of 13 residues. CDR3 protein: CASSQDRIYGYTF. The CDR3 DNA sequence: TGTGCCAGCAGTCAAGACAGAATCTATGGCTACACCTTC.

V gene TRBV29-1 combines with J gene TRBJ1-1; 9 bases are a match to TRBD1. The germline CDR1 and CDR2 sequences are SQVTM and ANQGSEA. The CDR3 loop spans 12 amino acids. V trimming: 6 bases; J trimming: 2 bases; junction bases outside the gene matches: 1. This chain's CDR3 is CSVTGGNTEAFF. The CDR3 DNA follows: TGCAGCGTGACAGGGGGTAACACTGAAGCTTTCTTT.

The V call is TRBV7-9, the J call TRBJ1-1, with D possibly TRBD1 on 5 matching bases. This CDR3 comprises 15 residues. CDR1 and CDR2 (germline): SEHNR, FQNEAQ (reference sequence). With 3 bases removed from V and 1 base from J, the gap between germline ends came to 12 bases. DNA for the CDR3: TGTGCCAGCAGCTTCGGGCAGGGAGGGAACACTGAAGCTTTCTTT. Protein product: CASSFGQGGNTEAFF.

The J gene is TRBJ1-1, the V gene TRBV13, with D unresolved. There are 14 residues in the CDR3. Germline CDR1 PRHDT, CDR2 FYEKMQ (reference sequence). Trimming took 5 bases from V and 3 from J, leaving 13 bases between them. The DNA for the CDR3 is TGTGCCAGCAGCGCGGCCCCCGGGGACACTGAAGCTTTCTTT. It translates to CASSAAPGDTEAFF.

The chain uses TRBV7-2 and TRBJ1-5, with D hard to call. Germline CDR1 is SGHTA and CDR2 is FQGNSA. CDR3 length: 15 amino acids. Trimming took off 1 base at V and 4 bases at J, with 11 bases between the two ends. CDR3 region: CASSLESAENQPQHF. As DNA, the CDR3 is TGTGCCAGCAGCTTAGAATCAGCAGAGAATCAGCCCCAGCATTTT.

The chain links TRBV4-1 to TRBJ2-3; 8 bases map to TRBD2. The CDR3 consists of 16 residues. V lost 3 bases and J lost 1; bases outside the gene matches: 6. Germline V gene lookup returns CDR1 MGHRA and CDR2 YSYEKL. The CDR3 is CASSHPAGAGTDTQYF. CDR3 DNA sequence: TGCGCCAGCAGCCACCCAGCGGGAGCTGGCACAGATACGCAGTATTTT.